Shown below are 7 T cell receptor beta chains from a single sample sequenced in a study of blood T cell repertoires in COVID-19. Profiled with immunoSEQ multiplex PCR; TCRdb holds only in-frame clones, not every one. The data hold around 85,000 clones, with about 89% observed a single time. Sequenced material: PBMCs or T cells enriched from blood (not recorded which). These receptors were collected from a woman in her fifties or sixties with acute COVID-19.

The chain recombines TRBV19 with TRBJ2-3, with a tentative D call TRBD2 (6 bases). Germline CDR1 reads LNHDA; CDR2 reads SQIVND (reference sequence). The CDR3 is made up of 15 amino acids. V gave up 3 bases and J gave up 5 bases, with 15 bases separating them. This CDR3 reads CASSIGARGIDTQYF. CDR3 coding DNA: TGTGCCAGTAGTATTGGCGCCCGCGGGATAGATACGCAGTATTTT.

As for this clone: This specimen includes other DNA sequences encoding the same CDR3. This rearrangement joins TRBV7-9 to TRBJ2-2; D uncertain. Germline V gene sequence: CDR1 SEHNR, CDR2 FQNEAQ (reference sequence). The CDR3 totals 15 residues. V lost 1 base to trimming and J lost 1 base, with 7 bases between them. The CDR3 DNA is TGTGCCAGCAGCTTAGGGAGCGTGAACACCGGGGAGCTGTTTTTT. This codes for CASSLGSVNTGELFF.

The chain links TRBV6-5 to TRBJ1-5; 8 bases are shared with TRBD1. There are 15 residues in the CDR3. Trimming took 4 bases from V and 6 from J; bases not matched to a gene: 8. Germline CDR1 MNHEY, CDR2 SVGAGI. The CDR3 reads CASSSDRAPGQPQHF. In DNA, the CDR3 is TGTGCCAGCAGTTCGGACAGGGCTCCCGGTCAGCCCCAGCATTTT.

This chain joins TRBV29-1 and TRBJ1-1; D possibly corresponds to TRBD1 (5 bases). The CDR3 has 14 residues. Trimming took 7 bases from V and 1 from J, leaving 16 bases between them. Germline V gives CDR1 SQVTM, CDR2 ANQGSEA. In DNA, the CDR3 is TGCAGCGGTACCCACGGGGGTCGGAACACTGAAGCTTTCTTT. This gives the protein CSGTHGGRNTEAFF.

The rearrangement uses TRBV4-2 and TRBJ2-7; 16 bases line up with TRBD2. Unmatched junction bases numbered 8, after V lost 3 bases and J lost 0 bases. CDR1 LGHNA and CDR2 YNFKEQ come from the germline V gene. The CDR3 length is 19 residues. In nucleotides, the CDR3 is TGTGCCAGCAGCCATCCCGGGACTAGCGGGAGGGGGAGCTCCTACGAGCAGTACTTC. Translating it yields CASSHPGTSGRGSSYEQYF.

The chain recombines TRBV7-6 with TRBJ1-1, with 8 nucleotides matching TRBD1. Germline V gene sequence: CDR1 SGHVS, CDR2 FNYEAQ. V lost 5 bases, J lost 5 bases, and 4 bases stayed unmatched. The CDR3 sequence is 13 residues long. The CDR3 DNA is TGTGCCAGCAGCCAGACAGGGGTGACTGAAGCTTTCTTT. Amino acid sequence: CASSQTGVTEAFF. The full variable domain, with the rest looked up from reference TRBV7-6 and TRBJ1-1, is GAGVSQSPRYKVTKRGQDVALRCDPISGHVSLYWYRQALGQGPEFLTYFNYEAQQDKSGLPNDRFSAERPEGSISTLTIQRTEQRDSAMYRCASSQTGVTEAFFGQGTRLTVV.

In this sample, this clone turned up a few times. The J gene is TRBJ1-2, the V gene TRBV19; 8 positions match TRBD1. Germline V CDR1 and CDR2: LNHDA, SQIVND (reference sequence). There are 17 residues in the CDR3. V dropped 4 bases and J dropped 2; count of bases not matched to a gene: 12. Here the CDR3 DNA reads TGTGCCAGTAGTAGCGGGGACAGGCGTACTACGAACTATGGCTACACCTTC. It encodes CASSSGDRRTTNYGYTF.